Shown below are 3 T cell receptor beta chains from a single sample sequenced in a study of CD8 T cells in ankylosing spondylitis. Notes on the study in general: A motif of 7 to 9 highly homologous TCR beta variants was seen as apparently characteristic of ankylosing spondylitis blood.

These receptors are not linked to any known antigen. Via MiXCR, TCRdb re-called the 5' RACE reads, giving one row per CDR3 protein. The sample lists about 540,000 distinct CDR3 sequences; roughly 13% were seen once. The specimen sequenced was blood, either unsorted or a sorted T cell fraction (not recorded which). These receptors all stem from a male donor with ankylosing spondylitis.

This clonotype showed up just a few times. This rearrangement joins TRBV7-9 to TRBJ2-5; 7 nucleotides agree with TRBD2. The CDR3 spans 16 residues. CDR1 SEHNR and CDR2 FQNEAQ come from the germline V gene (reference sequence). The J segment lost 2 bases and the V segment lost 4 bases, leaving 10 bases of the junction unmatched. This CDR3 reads CASSSAGGLWQETQYF. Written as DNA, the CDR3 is TGTGCCAGCAGCTCCGCCGGGGGGTTATGGCAAGAGACCCAGTACTTC. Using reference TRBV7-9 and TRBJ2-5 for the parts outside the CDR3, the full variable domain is DTGVSQNPRHKITKRGQNVTFRCDPISEHNRLYWYRQTLGQGPEFLTYFQNEAQLEKSRLLSDRFSAERPKGSFSTLEIQRTEQGDSAMYLCASSSAGGLWQETQYFGPGTRLLVL.

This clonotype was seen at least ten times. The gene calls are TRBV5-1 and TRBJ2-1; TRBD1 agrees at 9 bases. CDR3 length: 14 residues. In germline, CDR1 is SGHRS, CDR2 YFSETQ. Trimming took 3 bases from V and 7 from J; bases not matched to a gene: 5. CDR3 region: CASSSQGAQNEQFF. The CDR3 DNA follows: TGCGCCAGCAGCTCACAGGGGGCGCAGAATGAGCAGTTCTTC. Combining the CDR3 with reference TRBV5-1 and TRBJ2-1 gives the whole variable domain KAGVTQTPRYLIKTRGQQVTLSCSPISGHRSVSWYQQTPGQGLQFLFEYFSETQRNKGNFPGRFSGRQFSNSRSEMNVSTLELGDSALYLCASSSQGAQNEQFFGPGTRLTVL.

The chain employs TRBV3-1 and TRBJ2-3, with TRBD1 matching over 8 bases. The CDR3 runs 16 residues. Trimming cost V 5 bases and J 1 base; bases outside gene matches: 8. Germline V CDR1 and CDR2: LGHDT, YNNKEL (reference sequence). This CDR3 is CASSFWAGGGTDTQYF. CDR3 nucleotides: TGTGCCAGCAGCTTCTGGGCAGGGGGCGGCACAGATACGCAGTATTTT.